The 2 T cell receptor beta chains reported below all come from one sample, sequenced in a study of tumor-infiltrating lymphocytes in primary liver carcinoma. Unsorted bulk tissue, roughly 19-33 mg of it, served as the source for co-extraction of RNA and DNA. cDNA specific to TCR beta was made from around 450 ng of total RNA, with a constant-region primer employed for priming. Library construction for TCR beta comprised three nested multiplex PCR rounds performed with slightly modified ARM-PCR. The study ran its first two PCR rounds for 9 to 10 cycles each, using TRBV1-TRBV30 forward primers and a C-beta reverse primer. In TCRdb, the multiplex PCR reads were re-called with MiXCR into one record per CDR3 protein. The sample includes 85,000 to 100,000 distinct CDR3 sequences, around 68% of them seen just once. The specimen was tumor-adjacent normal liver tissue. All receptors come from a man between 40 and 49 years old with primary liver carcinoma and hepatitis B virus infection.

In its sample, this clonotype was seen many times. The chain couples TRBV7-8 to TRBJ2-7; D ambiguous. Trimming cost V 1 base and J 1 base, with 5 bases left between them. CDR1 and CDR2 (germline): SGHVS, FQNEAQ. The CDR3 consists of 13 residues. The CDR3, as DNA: TGTGCCAGCAGCTTAGAAGTGTCCTACGAGCAGTACTTC. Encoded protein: CASSLEVSYEQYF.

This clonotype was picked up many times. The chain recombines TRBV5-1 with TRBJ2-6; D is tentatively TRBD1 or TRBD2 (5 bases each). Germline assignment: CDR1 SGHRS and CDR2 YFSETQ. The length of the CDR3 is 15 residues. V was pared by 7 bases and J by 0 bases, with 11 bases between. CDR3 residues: CASSPGGSGANVLTF. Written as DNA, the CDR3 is TGCGCCAGCTCCCCTGGGGGCTCTGGGGCCAACGTCCTGACTTTC.